Sequencing of this T cell receptor (beta chain) was carried out in a study of blood T cells in healthy people across ages. Broader study findings: Any conclusive comparison of naive versus antigen-experienced cells was prevented by using unsorted PBMCs. There was no known CMV status for donors, so expanded clonotype changes were possibly confounded.

In this sample, this clonotype turned up many times. Its antigen remains unknown. Those donating, healthy Caucasian individuals from Russia, were aged about 6 to 100. Trimming took 0 bases from V and 11 from J, leaving 14 bases between them. CDR3 length: 13 amino acids. Germline V gene data show CDR1 as ENHRY and CDR2 as SYGVKD. Through a sample-barcoded 5' primer and a J-beta primer mix, a second PCR was run for roughly 7 to 12 cycles. TCRdb redid the calling of the 5' RACE reads with MiXCR, one entry per CDR3 protein. The sample contains about 580,000 distinct CDR3 sequences, less than 60% of which appear only once.

The receptor was derived from a man older than 75 in good health. The sample comprised blood. The chain uses TRBV10-3 and TRBJ2-7; tentative D call: TRBD2 (6 bases). The CDR3 bases are TGTGCCATCAGTGAGTCGGAACGGAGGGGAAAGTACTTC. Amino acids: CAISESERRGKYF.